This T cell receptor beta chain was captured in a study of blood T cell repertoires in COVID-19. Study background: COVID-19 samples from acute and convalescent phases originated in the United States, Italy and Spain. T cells, B-cell-depleted T cells, or PBMCs provided the cDNA or gDNA that served as material.

Germline V gives CDR1 SQVTM, CDR2 ANQGSEA. The CDR3 covers 13 residues. Trimming removed 6 bases from V and 7 bases from J; junction bases left unmatched: 11. In the original analysis: Quantification of nucleated cells was approximated via reference gene primer amplification. Profiled with immunoSEQ multiplex PCR; TCRdb holds only in-frame clones, not every one. That table furnishes V, J and clone size, whereas the DNA furnished D and trimming. This table has tens of thousands of clones, approximately 82% appearing once. V gene TRBV29-1 combines with J gene TRBJ2-7; 8 bases agree with TRBD1. The sample consisted of peripheral blood. The receptor comes from a man in his sixties with acute or convalescent COVID-19. In DNA, the CDR3 is TGCAGCGTGCAAGGGACAGGAGGAAGTGAGCAGTACTTC. Its translation is CSVQGTGGSEQYF.